This TCR beta chain comes out of a study of CD8 T cells in Susac syndrome. RNA in amounts of roughly 0.45 to 1 ug was reverse transcribed with random hexamers. With immunoSEQ multiplex PCR, TCR beta CDR3 was amplified across 54 Vbeta and 13 Jbeta. TCRdb processed the immunoSEQ multiplex PCR reads anew with MiXCR; each CDR3 protein has one entry. Of around 79,000 distinct CDR3 sequences in the sample, approximately 94% are singletons; the top ten hold roughly 0.4%. TCR beta was sequenced from blood CD8+ and CD4+ T cells. The multiple sclerosis control cohort comprised treatment-naive individuals presenting with stable or active relapsing-remitting disease. Negative isolation was applied to CD8+ and CD4+ T cells, and FACS enrichment was applied to TEMRA cells. The CDR3 is made up of 17 amino acids. V dropped 0 bases and J dropped 5 bases, with 17 bases sitting between them. CDR1 is MGHRA and CDR2 is YSYEKL in the germline V gene.

V and J are TRBV4-1 and TRBJ2-1; possible D gene TRBD1, 5 bases. This TCR was sampled from a human donor with multiple sclerosis. The sequencing input was CD8+ T cells from PBMCs. The CDR3 DNA is TGCGCCAGCAGCCAAGATAGCACCCAGCTGGGGCACAATGAGCAGTTCTTC. Residues: CASSQDSTQLGHNEQFF.